The present T cell receptor (beta chain) was sequenced within a study of T cell repertoires in cytomegalovirus infection. Study as a whole: CMV infection and matching HLA type were both indicated by public TCR beta signatures. Regarding the study as a whole: It was HLA-C-restricted CMV-specific TCR beta clonotypes that dominated the response ex vivo.

This clonotype was found a few times. The target antigen is unknown. MiXCR, run by TCRdb on the reads, gives a single entry per CDR3 protein. This sample has about 320,000 distinct CDR3 sequences; 9.5% occur once, and the top ten carry around 4%. Sequencing used PBMCs. This receptor was obtained from a human donor in good health (CMV status not recorded). Some clones in this sample may be carry-over from other donors' samples.

CDR3 protein: CASSTPLAGGYNEQFF. CDR3 DNA sequence: TGTGCCAGCAGCACACCCCTAGCGGGAGGGTACAATGAGCAGTTCTTC. V is TRBV28 and J is TRBJ2-1, with TRBD2 matching over 12 bases. CDR1 MDHEN and CDR2 SYDVKM come from the germline V gene. The ends lost 6 bases at V and 4 bases at J; junction bases unmatched: 7. The length of the CDR3 is 16 residues. Looking up the rest from reference TRBV28 and TRBJ2-1 gives the full variable domain: DVKVTQSSRYLVKRTGEKVFLECVQDMDHENMFWYRQDPGLGLRLIYFSYDVKMKEKGDIPEGYSVSREKKERFSLILESASTNQTSMYLCASSTPLAGGYNEQFFGPGTRLTVL.